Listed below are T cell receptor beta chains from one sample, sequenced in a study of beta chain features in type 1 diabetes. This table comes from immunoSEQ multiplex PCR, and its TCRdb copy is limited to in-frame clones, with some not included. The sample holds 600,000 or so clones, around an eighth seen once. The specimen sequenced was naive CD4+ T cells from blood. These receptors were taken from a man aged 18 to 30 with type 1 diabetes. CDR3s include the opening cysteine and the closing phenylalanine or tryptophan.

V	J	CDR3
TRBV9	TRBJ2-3	CASSVQGGADTQYF
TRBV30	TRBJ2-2	CAWNRGLAGELFF
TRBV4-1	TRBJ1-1	CASSQDGLPTEAFF
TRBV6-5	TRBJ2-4	CASSYAQSIAKNIQYF
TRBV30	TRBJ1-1	CAWSERFGTEAFF
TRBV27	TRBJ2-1	CASSLLLRTGRYNEQFF
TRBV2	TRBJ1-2	CASRDSGGYTF
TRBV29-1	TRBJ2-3	CSARQGLADTQYF
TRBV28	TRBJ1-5	CASSIPLGTQPQHF
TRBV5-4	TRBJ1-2	CASSLAGSNYGYTF
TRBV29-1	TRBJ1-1	CSVEKRLPMNTEAFF
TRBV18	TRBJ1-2	CASSPDGYYGYTF
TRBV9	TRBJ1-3	CASSVAGSGNTIYF
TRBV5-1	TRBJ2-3	CASSRGQSPDTQYF
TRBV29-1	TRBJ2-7	CSVELAYEQYF
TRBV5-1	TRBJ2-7	CASTSGTGSYEQYF
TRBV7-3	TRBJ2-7	CASSLAGSSYEQYF
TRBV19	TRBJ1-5	CASSIGAFRGPTTQHF
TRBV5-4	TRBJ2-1	CASGSRTGDNNEQFF
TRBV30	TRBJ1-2	CAWSGRDTGNYGYTF
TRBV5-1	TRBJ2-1	CASRNSGTSGNNEQFF
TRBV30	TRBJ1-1	CACSVNTEAFF
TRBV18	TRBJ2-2	CASSLQGTTDTGELFF
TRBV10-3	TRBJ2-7	CAISTRLAGAEYEQYF
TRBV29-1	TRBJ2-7	CSARGTTGVTEQYF
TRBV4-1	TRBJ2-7	CASSQGGTGGLYEQYF
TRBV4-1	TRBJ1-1	CASSQVGNTEAFF
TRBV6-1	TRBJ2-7	CASSSTTLYEQYF
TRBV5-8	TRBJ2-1	CASSFLSNPFF
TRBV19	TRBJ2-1	CASSDRGIDEQFF
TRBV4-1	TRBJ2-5	CASSPVPQFQETQYF
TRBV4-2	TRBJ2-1	CASSQERGPAGEQFF
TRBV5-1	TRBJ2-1	CASQEHERTEQFF